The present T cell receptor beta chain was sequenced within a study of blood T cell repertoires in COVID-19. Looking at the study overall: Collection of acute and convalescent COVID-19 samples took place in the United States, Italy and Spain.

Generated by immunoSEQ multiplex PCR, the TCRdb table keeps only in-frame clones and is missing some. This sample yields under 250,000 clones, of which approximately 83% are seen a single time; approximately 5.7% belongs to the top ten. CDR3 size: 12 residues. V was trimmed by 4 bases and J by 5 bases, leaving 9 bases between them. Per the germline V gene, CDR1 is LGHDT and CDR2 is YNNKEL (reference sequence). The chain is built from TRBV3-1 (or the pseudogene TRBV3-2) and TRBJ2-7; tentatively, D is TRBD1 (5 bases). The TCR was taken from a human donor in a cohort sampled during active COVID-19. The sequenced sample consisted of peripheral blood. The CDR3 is CASSPRVHEQYF. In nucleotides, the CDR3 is TGTGCCAGCAGCCCCAGGGTCCACGAGCAGTACTTC.